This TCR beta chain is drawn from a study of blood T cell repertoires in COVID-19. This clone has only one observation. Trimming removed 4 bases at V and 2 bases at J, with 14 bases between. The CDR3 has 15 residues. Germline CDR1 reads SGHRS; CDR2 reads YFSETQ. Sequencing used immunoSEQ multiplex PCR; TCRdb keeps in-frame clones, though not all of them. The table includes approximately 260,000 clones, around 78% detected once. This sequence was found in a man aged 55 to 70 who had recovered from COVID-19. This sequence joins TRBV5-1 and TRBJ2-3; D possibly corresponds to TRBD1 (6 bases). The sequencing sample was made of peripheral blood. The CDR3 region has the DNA TGCGCCAGCAGCGGGGACATTTTCTACACAGATACGCAGTATTTT. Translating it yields CASSGDIFYTDTQYF.